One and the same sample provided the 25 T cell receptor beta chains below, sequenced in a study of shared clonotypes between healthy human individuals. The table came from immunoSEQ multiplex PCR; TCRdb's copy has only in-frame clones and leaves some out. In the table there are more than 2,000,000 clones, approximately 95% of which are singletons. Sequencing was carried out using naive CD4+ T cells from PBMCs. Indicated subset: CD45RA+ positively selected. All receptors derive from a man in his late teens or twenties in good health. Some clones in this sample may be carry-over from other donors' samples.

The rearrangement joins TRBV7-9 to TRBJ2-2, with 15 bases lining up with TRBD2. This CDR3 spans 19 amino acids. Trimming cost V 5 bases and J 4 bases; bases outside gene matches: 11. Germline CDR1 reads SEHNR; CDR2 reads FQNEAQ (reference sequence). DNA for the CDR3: TGTGCCAGCAGCACAAGGACTAGCGGGAGGGGCGTGGGCACCGGGGAGCTGTTTTTT. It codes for CASSTRTSGRGVGTGELFF.

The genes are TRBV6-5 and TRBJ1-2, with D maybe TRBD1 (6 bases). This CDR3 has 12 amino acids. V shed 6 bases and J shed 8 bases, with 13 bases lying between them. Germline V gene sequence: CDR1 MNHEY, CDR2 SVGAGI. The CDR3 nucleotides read TGTGCCAGCAGGGACAGCCTAGGGGGCTACACCTTC. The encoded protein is CASRDSLGGYTF.

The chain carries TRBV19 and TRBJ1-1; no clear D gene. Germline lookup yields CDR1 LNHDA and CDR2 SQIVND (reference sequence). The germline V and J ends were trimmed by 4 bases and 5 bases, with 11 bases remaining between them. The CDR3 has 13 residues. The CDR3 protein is CASSKERGTEAFF. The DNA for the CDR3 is TGTGCCAGTAGTAAGGAGCGAGGTACTGAAGCTTTCTTT. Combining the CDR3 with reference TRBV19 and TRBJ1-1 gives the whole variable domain DGGITQSPKYLFRKEGQNVTLSCEQNLNHDAMYWYRQDPGQGLRLIYYSQIVNDFQKGDIAEGYSVSREKKESFPLTVTSAQKNPTAFYLCASSKERGTEAFFGQGTRLTVV.

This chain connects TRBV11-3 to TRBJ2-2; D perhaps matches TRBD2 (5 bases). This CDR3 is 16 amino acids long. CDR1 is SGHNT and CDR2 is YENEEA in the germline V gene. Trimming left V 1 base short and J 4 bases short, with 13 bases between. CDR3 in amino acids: CASSLGWESSTGELFF. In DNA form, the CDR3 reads TGTGCCAGCAGCTTAGGCTGGGAGTCGTCCACCGGGGAGCTGTTTTTT. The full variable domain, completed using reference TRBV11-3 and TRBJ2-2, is EAGVVQSPRYKIIEKKQPVAFWCNPISGHNTLYWYLQNLGQGPELLIRYENEEAVDDSQLPKDRFSAERLKGVDSTLKIQPAELGDSAVYLCASSLGWESSTGELFFGEGSRLTVL.

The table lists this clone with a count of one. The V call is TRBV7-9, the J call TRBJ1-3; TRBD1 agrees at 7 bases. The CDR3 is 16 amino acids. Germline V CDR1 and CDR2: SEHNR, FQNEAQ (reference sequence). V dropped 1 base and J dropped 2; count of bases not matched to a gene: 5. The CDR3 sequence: CASSLVAQGAGNTIYF. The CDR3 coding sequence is TGTGCCAGCAGCTTAGTTGCGCAGGGGGCTGGAAACACCATATATTTT. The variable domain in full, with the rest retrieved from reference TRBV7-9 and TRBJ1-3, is DTGVSQNPRHKITKRGQNVTFRCDPISEHNRLYWYRQTLGQGPEFLTYFQNEAQLEKSRLLSDRFSAERPKGSFSTLEIQRTEQGDSAMYLCASSLVAQGAGNTIYFGEGSWLTVV.

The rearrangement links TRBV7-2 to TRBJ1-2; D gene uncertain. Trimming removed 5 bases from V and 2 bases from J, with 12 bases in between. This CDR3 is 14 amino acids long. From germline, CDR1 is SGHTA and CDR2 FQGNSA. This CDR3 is CASSPKMSNYGYTF. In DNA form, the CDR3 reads TGTGCCAGCAGCCCAAAGATGTCAAACTATGGCTACACCTTC. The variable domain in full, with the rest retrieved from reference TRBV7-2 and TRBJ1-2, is GAGVSQSPSNKVTEKGKDVELRCDPISGHTALYWYRQSLGQGLEFLIYFQGNSAPDKSGLPSDRFSAERTGGSVSTLTIQRTQQEDSAVYLCASSPKMSNYGYTFGSGTRLTVV.

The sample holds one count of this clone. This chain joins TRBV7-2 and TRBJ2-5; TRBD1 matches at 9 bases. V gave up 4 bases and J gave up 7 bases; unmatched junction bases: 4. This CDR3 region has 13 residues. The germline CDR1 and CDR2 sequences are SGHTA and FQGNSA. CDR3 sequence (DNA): TGTGCCAGCAGCTCGGGACAGGGTAGGACCCAGTACTTC. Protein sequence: CASSSGQGRTQYF.

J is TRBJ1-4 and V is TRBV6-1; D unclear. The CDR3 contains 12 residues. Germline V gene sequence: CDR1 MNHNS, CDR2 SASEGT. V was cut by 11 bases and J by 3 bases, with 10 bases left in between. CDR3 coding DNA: TGTGCCGCACGGAGGGCTAATGAAAAACTGTTTTTT. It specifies CAARRANEKLFF.

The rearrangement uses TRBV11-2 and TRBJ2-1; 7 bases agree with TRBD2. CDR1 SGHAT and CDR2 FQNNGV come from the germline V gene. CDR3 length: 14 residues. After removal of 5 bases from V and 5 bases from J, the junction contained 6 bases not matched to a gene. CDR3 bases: TGTGCCAGCAGCACAGGACTAGTGCACAATGAGCAGTTCTTC. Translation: CASSTGLVHNEQFF.

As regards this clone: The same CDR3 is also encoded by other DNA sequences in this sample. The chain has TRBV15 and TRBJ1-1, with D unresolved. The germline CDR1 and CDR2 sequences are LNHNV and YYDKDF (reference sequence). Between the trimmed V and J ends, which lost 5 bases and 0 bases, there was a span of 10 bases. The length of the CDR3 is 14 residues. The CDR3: CATSRAPMNTEAFF. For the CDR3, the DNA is TGTGCCACCAGCCGGGCCCCGATGAACACTGAAGCTTTCTTT.

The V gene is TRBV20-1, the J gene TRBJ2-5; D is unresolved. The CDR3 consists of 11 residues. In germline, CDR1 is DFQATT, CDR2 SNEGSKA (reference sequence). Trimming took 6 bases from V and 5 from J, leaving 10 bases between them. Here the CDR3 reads CSASVLETQYF. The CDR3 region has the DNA TGCAGTGCCTCCGTGTTGGAGACCCAGTACTTC.

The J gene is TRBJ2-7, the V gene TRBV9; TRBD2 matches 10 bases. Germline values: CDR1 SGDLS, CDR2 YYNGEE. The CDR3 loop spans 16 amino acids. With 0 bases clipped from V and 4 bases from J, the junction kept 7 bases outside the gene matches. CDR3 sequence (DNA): TGTGCCAGCAGCGTAGAGGGTAGCGGGAGGTCATACGAGCAGTACTTC. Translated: CASSVEGSGRSYEQYF.

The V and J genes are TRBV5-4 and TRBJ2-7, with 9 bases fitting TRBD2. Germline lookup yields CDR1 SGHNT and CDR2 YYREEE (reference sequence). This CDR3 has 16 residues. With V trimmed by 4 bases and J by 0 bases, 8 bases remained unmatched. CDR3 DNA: TGTGCCAGCAGCATGCTCCTAGCGGGACCCTCCTACGAGCAGTACTTC. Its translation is CASSMLLAGPSYEQYF.

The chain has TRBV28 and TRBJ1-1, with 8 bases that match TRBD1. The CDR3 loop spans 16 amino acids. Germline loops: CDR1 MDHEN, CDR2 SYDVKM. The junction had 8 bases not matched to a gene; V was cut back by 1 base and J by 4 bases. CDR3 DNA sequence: TGTGCCAGCAGTTTATTTCAGGGGGCGTGGGGCACTGAAGCTTTCTTT. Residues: CASSLFQGAWGTEAFF.

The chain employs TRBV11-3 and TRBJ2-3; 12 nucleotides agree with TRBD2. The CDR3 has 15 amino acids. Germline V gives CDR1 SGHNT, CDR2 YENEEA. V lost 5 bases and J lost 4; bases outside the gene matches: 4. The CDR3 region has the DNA TGTGCCAGCAGCCCAGGACTAGCGGGATCAGATACGCAGTATTTT. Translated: CASSPGLAGSDTQYF. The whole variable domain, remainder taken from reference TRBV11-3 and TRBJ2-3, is EAGVVQSPRYKIIEKKQPVAFWCNPISGHNTLYWYLQNLGQGPELLIRYENEEAVDDSQLPKDRFSAERLKGVDSTLKIQPAELGDSAVYLCASSPGLAGSDTQYFGPGTRLTVL.

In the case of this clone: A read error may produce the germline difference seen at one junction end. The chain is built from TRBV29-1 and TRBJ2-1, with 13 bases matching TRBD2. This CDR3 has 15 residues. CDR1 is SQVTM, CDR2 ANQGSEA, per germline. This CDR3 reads CSVEGTSGKYNEQFF. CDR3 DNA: TGCAGCGTCGAAGGGACTAGCGGGAAGTACAATGAGCAGTTCTTC.

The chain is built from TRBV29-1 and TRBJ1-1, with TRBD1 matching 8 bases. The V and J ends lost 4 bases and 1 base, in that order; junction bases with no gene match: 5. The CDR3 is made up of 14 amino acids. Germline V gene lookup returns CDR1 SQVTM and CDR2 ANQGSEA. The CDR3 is CSVGPGQGNTEAFF. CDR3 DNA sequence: TGCAGCGTTGGGCCTGGACAGGGGAACACTGAAGCTTTCTTT. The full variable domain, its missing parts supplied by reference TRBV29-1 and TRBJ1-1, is SAVISQKPSRDICQRGTSLTIQCQVDSQVTMMFWYRQQPGQSLTLIATANQGSEATYESGFVIDKFPISRPNLTFSTLTVSNMSPEDSSIYLCSVGPGQGNTEAFFGQGTRLTVV.

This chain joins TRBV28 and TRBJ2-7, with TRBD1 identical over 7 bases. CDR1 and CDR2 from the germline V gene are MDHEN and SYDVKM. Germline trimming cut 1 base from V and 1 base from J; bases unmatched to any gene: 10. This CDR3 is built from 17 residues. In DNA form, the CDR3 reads TGTGCCAGCAGTTTATTAGGACCGGGACAGCATTCCTACGAGCAGTACTTC. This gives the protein CASSLLGPGQHSYEQYF.

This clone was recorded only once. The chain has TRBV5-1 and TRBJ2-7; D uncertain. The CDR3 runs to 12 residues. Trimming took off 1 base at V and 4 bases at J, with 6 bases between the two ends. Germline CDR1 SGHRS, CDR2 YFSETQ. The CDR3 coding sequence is TGCGCCAGCAGCTTGTACGGATACGAGCAGTACTTC. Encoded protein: CASSLYGYEQYF.

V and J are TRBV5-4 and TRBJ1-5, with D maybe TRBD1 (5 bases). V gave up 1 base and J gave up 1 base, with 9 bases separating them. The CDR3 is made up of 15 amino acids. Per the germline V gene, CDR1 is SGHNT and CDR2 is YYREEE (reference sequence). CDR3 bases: TGTGCCAGCAGCTTGTGGGGGTTGAGCAATCAGCCCCAGCATTTT. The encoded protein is CASSLWGLSNQPQHF. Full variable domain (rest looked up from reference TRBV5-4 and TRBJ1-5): ETGVTQSPTHLIKTRGQQVTLRCSSQSGHNTVSWYQQALGQGPQFIFQYYREEENGRGNFPPRFSGLQFPNYSSELNVNALELDDSALYLCASSLWGLSNQPQHFGDGTRLSIL.

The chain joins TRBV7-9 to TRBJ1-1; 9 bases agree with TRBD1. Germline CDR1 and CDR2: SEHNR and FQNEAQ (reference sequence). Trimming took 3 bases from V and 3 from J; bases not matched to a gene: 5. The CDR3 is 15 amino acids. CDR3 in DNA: TGTGCCAGCAGCTTGGGGGACAGGGTGTACACTGAAGCTTTCTTT. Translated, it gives CASSLGDRVYTEAFF. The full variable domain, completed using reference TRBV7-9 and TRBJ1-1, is DTGVSQNPRHKITKRGQNVTFRCDPISEHNRLYWYRQTLGQGPEFLTYFQNEAQLEKSRLLSDRFSAERPKGSFSTLEIQRTEQGDSAMYLCASSLGDRVYTEAFFGQGTRLTVV.

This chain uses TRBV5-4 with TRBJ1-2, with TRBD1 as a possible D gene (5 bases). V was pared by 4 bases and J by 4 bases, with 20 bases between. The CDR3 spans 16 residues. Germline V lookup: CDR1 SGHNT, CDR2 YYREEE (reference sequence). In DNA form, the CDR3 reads TGTGCCAGCAGCCCTGAGGCGGGGGAAGTGGGCTATGGCTACACCTTC. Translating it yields CASSPEAGEVGYGYTF.

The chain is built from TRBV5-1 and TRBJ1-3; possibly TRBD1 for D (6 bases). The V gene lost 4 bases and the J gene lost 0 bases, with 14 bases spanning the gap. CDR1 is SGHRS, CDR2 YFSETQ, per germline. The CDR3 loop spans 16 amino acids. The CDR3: CASSPLTGVSGNTIYF. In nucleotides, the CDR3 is TGCGCCAGCAGCCCGCTGACAGGCGTCTCTGGAAACACCATATATTTT. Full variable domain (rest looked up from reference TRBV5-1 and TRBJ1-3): KAGVTQTPRYLIKTRGQQVTLSCSPISGHRSVSWYQQTPGQGLQFLFEYFSETQRNKGNFPGRFSGRQFSNSRSEMNVSTLELGDSALYLCASSPLTGVSGNTIYFGEGSWLTVV.

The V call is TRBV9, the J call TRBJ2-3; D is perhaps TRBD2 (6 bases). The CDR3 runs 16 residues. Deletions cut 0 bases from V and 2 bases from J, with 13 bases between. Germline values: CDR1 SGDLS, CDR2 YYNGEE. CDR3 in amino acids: CASSVAGSGTTDTQYF. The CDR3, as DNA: TGTGCCAGCAGCGTAGCTGGTAGCGGTACCACAGATACGCAGTATTTT.

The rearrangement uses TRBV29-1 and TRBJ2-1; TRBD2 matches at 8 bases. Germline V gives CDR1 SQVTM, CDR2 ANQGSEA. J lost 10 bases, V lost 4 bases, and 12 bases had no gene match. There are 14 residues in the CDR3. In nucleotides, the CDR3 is TGCAGCGTTGGAGGAGGCGGGACTAGGGACGAGCAGTTCTTC. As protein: CSVGGGGTRDEQFF.